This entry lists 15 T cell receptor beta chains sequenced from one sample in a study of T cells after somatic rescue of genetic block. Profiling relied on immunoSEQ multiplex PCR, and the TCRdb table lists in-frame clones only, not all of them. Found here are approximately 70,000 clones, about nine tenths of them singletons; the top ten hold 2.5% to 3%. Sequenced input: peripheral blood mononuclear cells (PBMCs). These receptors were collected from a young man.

CDR3: CASSPGPVDSDTQYF. The DNA for the CDR3 is TGTGCCAGCAGCCCCGGCCCCGTGGATTCAGATACGCAGTATTTT. The rearrangement links TRBV7-3 to TRBJ2-3, with D unresolved. This CDR3 comprises 15 residues. CDR1 is SGHTA, CDR2 FQGTGA, per germline. Between the trimmed V and J ends, which lost 5 bases and 4 bases, there was a span of 16 bases.

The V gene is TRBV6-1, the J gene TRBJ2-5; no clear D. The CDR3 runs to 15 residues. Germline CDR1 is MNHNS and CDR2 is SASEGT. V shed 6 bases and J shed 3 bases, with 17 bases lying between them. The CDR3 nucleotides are TGTGCCAGCAGCAAAGGGCACAGCCAAAAAGAGACCCAGTACTTC. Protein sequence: CASSKGHSQKETQYF.

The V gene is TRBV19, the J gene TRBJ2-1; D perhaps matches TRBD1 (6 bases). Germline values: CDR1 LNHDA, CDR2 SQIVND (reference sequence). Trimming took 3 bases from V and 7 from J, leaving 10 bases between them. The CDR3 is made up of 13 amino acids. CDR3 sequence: CASSINRANEQFF. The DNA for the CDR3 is TGTGCCAGTAGTATTAACAGGGCAAATGAGCAGTTCTTC.

The CDR3 loop reads CASSLGGGAAEAFF. In DNA form, the CDR3 reads TGTGCCAGCAGTTTAGGTGGGGGAGCAGCTGAAGCTTTCTTT. This sequence joins TRBV28 and TRBJ1-1, with a tentative D call TRBD1 (5 bases). The ends were cut back, 2 bases at V and 6 bases at J, with 13 bases in the middle. In germline, CDR1 is MDHEN, CDR2 SYDVKM. This CDR3 has 14 residues. Full variable domain (rest looked up from reference TRBV28 and TRBJ1-1): DVKVTQSSRYLVKRTGEKVFLECVQDMDHENMFWYRQDPGLGLRLIYFSYDVKMKEKGDIPEGYSVSREKKERFSLILESASTNQTSMYLCASSLGGGAAEAFFGQGTRLTVV.

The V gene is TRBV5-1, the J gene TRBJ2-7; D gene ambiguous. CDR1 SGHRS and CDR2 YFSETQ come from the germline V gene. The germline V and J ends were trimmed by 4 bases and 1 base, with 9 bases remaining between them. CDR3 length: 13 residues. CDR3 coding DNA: TGCGCCAGCAGCCTGGCGGCGTCCTACGAGCAGTACTTC. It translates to CASSLAASYEQYF.

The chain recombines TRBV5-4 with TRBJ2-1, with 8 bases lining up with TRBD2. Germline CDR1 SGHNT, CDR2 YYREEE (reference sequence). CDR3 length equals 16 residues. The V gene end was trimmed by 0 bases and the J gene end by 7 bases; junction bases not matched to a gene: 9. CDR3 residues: CASSLASGRAGNEQFF. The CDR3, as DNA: TGTGCCAGCAGCTTGGCTTCCGGGAGGGCCGGTAATGAGCAGTTCTTC.

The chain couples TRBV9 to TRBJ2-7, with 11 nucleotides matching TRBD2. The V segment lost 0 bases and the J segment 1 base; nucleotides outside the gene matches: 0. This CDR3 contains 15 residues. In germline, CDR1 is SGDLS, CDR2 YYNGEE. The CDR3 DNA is TGTGCCAGCAGCGTAGGACTAGCGGGATCCTACGAGCAGTACTTC. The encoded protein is CASSVGLAGSYEQYF.

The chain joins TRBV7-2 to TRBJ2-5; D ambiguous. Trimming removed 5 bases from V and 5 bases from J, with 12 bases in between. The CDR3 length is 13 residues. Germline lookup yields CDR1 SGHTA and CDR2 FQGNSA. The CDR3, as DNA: TGTGCCAGCAGCCCCGGGCTTCGGGAGACCCAGTACTTC. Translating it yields CASSPGLRETQYF.

CDR3 loop: CASSLGAAEAFF. In DNA, the CDR3 is TGCGCCAGCAGCTTGGGGGCGGCTGAAGCTTTCTTT. V gene TRBV5-1 combines with J gene TRBJ1-1; no definite D call. From germline, CDR1 is SGHRS and CDR2 YFSETQ. This CDR3 region has 12 residues. The V and J ends lost 0 bases and 6 bases respectively, with 6 bases between them.

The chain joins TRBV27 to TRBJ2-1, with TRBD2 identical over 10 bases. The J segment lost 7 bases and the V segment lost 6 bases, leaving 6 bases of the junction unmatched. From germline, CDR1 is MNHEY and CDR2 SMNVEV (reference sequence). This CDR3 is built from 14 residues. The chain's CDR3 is CASRGLAESNEQFF. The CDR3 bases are TGTGCCAGCAGAGGACTAGCGGAATCTAATGAGCAGTTCTTC.

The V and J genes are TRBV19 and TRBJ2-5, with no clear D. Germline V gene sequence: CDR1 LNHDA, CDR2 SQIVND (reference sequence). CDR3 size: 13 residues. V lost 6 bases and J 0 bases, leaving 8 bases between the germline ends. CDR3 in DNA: TGTGCCAGTAGGGCGGCAAACCAAGAGACCCAGTACTTC. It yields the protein CASRAANQETQYF.

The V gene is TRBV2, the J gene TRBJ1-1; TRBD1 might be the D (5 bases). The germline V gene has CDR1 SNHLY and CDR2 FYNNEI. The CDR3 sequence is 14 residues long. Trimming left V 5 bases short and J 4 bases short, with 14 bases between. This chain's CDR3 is CASSFTRQGTEAFF. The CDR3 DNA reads TGTGCCAGCAGTTTCACCCGGCAGGGCACTGAAGCTTTCTTT.

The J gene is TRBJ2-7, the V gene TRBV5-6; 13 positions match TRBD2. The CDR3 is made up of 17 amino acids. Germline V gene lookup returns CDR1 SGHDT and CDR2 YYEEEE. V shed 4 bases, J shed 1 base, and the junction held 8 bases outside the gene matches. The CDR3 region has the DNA TGTGCCAGCAGCGAGGGACTAGCGGGGTTGGTATCCTACGAGCAGTACTTC. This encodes CASSEGLAGLVSYEQYF.

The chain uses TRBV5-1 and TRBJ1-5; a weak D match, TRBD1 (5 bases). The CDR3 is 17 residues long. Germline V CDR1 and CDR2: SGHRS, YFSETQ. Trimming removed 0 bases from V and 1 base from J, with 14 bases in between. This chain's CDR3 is CASSLAAGGGSNQPQHF. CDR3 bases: TGCGCCAGCAGCTTGGCGGCAGGCGGGGGAAGCAATCAGCCCCAGCATTTT.

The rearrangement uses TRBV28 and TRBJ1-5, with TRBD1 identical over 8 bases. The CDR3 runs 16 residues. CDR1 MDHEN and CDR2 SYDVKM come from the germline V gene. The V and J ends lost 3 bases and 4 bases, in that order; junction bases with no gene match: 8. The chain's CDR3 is CASSLRQGARNQPQHF. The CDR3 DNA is TGTGCCAGCAGTTTGCGGCAGGGGGCGCGAAATCAGCCCCAGCATTTT.